The present T cell receptor (beta chain) was sequenced within a study of blood T cells in healthy people across ages. The V end lost 6 bases, the J end lost 1 base, and 19 bases lay between the germline ends. Germline assignment: CDR1 LGHDT and CDR2 YNNKEL (reference sequence). This CDR3 region has 17 residues. The second PCR ran about 6 to 11 cycles with a sample-barcoded 5' primer and J-beta primers. Each CDR3 protein gets one entry after TCRdb re-called the 5' RACE reads with MiXCR. The data hold approximately 780,000 distinct CDR3 sequences, with around 25% observed a single time. This clonotype was counted only a few times. The same sample was also studied in work on T cells of mothers and their children.

The receptor's source is a boy aged 5-17 years in good health. Sequenced material: blood. This chain connects TRBV3-1 to TRBJ1-3; a weak D match, TRBD1 (5 bases). This chain's CDR3 is CASSLIPTGHSGNTIYF. In DNA, the CDR3 is TGTGCCAGCAGTCTCATCCCGACCGGACATTCTGGAAACACCATATATTTT.